This TCR beta chain was sequenced in a study of response to subunit inactivated influenza vaccine. General study points: A suggestion made by the authors is that each seasonal influenza vaccination recruits few new T cells.

This clonotype was detected only a few times. Its specificity is not known. The V gene lost 1 base and the J gene lost 4 bases, with 4 bases spanning the gap. Germline lookup yields CDR1 KGHDR and CDR2 SFDVKD. This CDR3 is 13 amino acids long. Each CDR3 protein is one row after TCRdb ran MiXCR on the RT-PCR reads. The sample has 710,000 or so distinct CDR3 sequences, less than 20% seen once. Sequencing used PBMCs from blood, obtained 11 to 12 days after vaccination. The clonotype comes from a man in his forties or fifties who received an inactivated influenza vaccine. V is TRBV24-1 and J is TRBJ2-1, with D unclear. This CDR3 reads CATSDFRYNEQFF. The DNA of the CDR3 is TGTGCCACCAGTGATTTTAGATACAATGAGCAGTTCTTC.